This TCR beta chain is drawn from a study of blood T cell repertoires in COVID-19. Study context: Donors in the United States, Italy and Spain gave samples during acute or convalescent COVID-19. From T cells, B-cell-depleted T cells, or PBMCs came the material, which was cDNA or gDNA.

This CDR3 is built from 11 residues. V lost 2 bases and J 11 bases, leaving 8 bases between the germline ends. Original analysis: It was from reference gene primer amplification that nucleated cell counts were estimated. Only in-frame clones appear in the TCRdb table, and some are missing; sequencing was by immunoSEQ multiplex PCR. The V and J calls and clone size were taken over from that table, and D and trimming were inferred from the DNA. The repertoire consists of over 90,000 clones, with 84% occurring once and the leading ten covering 9.9%. The receptor's source is a man aged 35-49 years with active or convalescent COVID-19. Sequencing used peripheral blood. The chain joins TRBV12-3 or TRBV12-4 to TRBJ2-3; TRBD1 is a possible D gene (5 bases). CDR3 nucleotides: TGTGCCAGCAGTTTAAGGGGTATGCAGTATTTT. It is translated as CASSLRGMQYF.